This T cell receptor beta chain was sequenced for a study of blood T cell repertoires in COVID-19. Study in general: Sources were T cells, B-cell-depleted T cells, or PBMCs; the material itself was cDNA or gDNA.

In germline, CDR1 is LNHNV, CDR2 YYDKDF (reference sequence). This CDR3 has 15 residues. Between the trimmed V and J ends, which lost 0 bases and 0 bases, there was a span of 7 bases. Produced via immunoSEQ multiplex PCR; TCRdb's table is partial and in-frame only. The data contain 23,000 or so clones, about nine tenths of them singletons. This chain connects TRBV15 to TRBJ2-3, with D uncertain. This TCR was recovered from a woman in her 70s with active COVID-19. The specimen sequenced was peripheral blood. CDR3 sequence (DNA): TGTGCCACCAGCAGAGATTCGACTAGCACAGATACGCAGTATTTT. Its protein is CATSRDSTSTDTQYF.